This T cell receptor (beta chain) was identified in a study of cytomegalovirus exposure and HLA in healthy donors. The study's findings and limits: TCR beta chains numbering some 150 were designated cytomegalovirus-associated. According to a subsequent analysis, TCR clusters identified in the first cohort showed a tendency to co-occur across the 100 to 150 validation repertoires. The classifier was said to identify cytomegalovirus status with high specificity and sensitivity.

In germline, CDR1 is MDHEN, CDR2 SYDVKM. CDR3 length equals 13 residues. J was trimmed by 2 bases and V by 6 bases; bases with no gene match: 3. Here immunoSEQ multiplex PCR was the method, and the copy in TCRdb shows in-frame clones only, minus some. The sample holds under 250,000 clones, 80% to 90% seen once. A note on this clone: Its antigen is not identified.

This chain uses TRBV28 with TRBJ1-2; 7 nucleotides align to TRBD1. What was sequenced was PBMCs. This receptor was identified in a woman younger than 35 in good health and CMV-seropositive. The CDR3 spells CASSRGGNYGYTF. In DNA form, the CDR3 reads TGTGCCAGCAGCCGAGGGGGCAACTATGGCTACACCTTC.